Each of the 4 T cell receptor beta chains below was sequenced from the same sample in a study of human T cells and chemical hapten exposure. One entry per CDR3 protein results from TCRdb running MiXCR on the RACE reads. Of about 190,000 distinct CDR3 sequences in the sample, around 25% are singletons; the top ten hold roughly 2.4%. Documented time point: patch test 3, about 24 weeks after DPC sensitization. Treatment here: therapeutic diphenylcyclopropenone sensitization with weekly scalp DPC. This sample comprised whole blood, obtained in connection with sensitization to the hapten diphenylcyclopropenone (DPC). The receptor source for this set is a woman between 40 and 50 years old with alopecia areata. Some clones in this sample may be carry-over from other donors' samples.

In nucleotides, the CDR3 is TGCAGTGCTTCGGAGGGGGGGTCTGGGGCCAACGTCCTGACTTTC. Translation: CSASEGGSGANVLTF. V and J are TRBV20-1 and TRBJ2-6; the D gene is possibly TRBD2 (7 bases). CDR3 length: 15 amino acids. Germline V gene data show CDR1 as DFQATT and CDR2 as SNEGSKA (reference sequence). The ends were cut back, 5 bases at V and 1 base at J, with 12 bases in the middle.

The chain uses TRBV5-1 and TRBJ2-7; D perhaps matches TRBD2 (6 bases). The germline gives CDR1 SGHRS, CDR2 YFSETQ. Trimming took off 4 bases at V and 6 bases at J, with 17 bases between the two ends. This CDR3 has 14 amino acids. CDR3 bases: TGCGCCAGCAGCCCGGGGGACGTACTGGGCGAGCAGTACTTC. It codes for CASSPGDVLGEQYF.

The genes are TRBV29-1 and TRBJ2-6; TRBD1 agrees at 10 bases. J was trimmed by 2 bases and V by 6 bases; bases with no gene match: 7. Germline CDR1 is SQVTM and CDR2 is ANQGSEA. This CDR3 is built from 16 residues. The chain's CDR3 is CSVARTGGAGANVLTF. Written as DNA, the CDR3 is TGCAGCGTCGCCAGGACAGGGGGAGCTGGGGCCAACGTCCTGACTTTC.

CDR3 amino acids: CASSSDPGSYNEQFF. Here the CDR3 DNA reads TGTGCCAGCAGCTCAGACCCGGGCTCCTACAATGAGCAGTTCTTC. The V and J genes are TRBV7-8 and TRBJ2-1; D is ambiguous. The germline V and J ends were trimmed by 4 bases and 0 bases, with 10 bases remaining between them. CDR3 length equals 15 residues. The germline V gene encodes CDR1 SGHVS and CDR2 FQNEAQ. The variable domain in full, completed from reference TRBV7-8 and TRBJ2-1, reads GAGVSQSPRYKVAKRGQDVALRCDPISGHVSLFWYQQALGQGPEFLTYFQNEAQLDKSGLPSDRFFAERPEGSVSTLKIQRTQQEDSAVYLCASSSDPGSYNEQFFGPGTRLTVL.